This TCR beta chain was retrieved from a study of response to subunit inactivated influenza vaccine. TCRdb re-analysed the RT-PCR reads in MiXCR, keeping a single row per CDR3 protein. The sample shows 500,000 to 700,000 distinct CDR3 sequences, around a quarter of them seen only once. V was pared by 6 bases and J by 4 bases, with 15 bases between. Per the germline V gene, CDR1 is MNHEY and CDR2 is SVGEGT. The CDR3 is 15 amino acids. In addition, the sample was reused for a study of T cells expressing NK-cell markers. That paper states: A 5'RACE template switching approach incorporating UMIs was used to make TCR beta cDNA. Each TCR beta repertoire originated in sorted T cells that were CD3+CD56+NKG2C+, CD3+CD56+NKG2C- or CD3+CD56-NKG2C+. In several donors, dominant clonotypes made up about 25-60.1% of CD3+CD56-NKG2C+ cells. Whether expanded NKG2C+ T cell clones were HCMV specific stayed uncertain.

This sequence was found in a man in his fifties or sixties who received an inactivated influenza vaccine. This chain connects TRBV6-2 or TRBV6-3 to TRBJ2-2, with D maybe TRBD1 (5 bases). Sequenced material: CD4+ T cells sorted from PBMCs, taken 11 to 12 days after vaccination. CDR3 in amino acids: CASSETAPSTGELFF. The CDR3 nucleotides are TGTGCCAGCAGCGAGACAGCACCTTCCACCGGGGAGCTGTTTTTT.